The entry below describes one TCR beta chain. This entry belongs to a study of somatic mutations in cytotoxic T cells in rheumatoid arthritis. Germline values: CDR1 SQVTM, CDR2 ANQGSEA. V trimming: 3 bases; J trimming: 0 bases; junction bases outside the gene matches: 10. This CDR3 has 17 residues. Generated by immunoSEQ multiplex PCR, the TCRdb table keeps only in-frame clones and is missing some. The table records over 15,000 clones, about 65% of them present only once. Sequencing used CD8+ T cells sorted from blood. The TCR comes from an adult with rheumatoid arthritis. The chain combines TRBV29-1 with TRBJ2-1; TRBD2 matches 8 bases. The CDR3 region has the DNA TGCAGCGTTGACGGTGTTAGCGGGACGAGCTCCTACAATGAGCAGTTCTTC. Translation gives CSVDGVSGTSSYNEQFF.